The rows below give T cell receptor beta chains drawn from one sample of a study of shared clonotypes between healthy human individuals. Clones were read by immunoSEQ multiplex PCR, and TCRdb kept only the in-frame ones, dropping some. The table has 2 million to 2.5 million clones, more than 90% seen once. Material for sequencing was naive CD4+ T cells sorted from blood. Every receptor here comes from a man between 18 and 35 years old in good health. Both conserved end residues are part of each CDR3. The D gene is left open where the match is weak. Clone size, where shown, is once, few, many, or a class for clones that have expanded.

CASRRQGTDTQYF	TGTGCCAGCCGAAGACAGGGTACAGATACGCAGTATTTT	TRBV6-4	.	TRBJ2-3	13	TRBD1
CACSGLAGNPIYYEQYF	TGTGCCTGTTCGGGACTAGCGGGGAATCCGATATACTACGAGCAGTACTTC	TRBV30	.	TRBJ2-7	17	TRBD2
CASSPGQGTDTQYF	TGCGCCAGCAGCCCCGGACAGGGCACAGATACGCAGTATTTT	TRBV4-1	.	TRBJ2-3	14	TRBD1
CASSLAGTGAAQETQYF	TGCGCCAGCAGCTTGGCTGGGACAGGGGCGGCTCAAGAGACCCAGTACTTC	TRBV5-1	once	TRBJ2-5	17	TRBD1
CASSEALAGVLYNEQFF	TGTGCCAGCAGTGAAGCCCTAGCGGGAGTGCTCTACAATGAGCAGTTCTTC	TRBV6-1	.	TRBJ2-1	17	TRBD2
CASGQFTWSTEAFF	TGTGCCAGCGGACAGTTTACGTGGTCCACTGAAGCTTTCTTT	TRBV19	once	TRBJ1-1	14	.
CASSFPRGLGCNEQFF	TGTGCCAGCAGCTTTCCAAGGGGGCTGGGCTGCAATGAGCAGTTCTTC	TRBV12-1	.	TRBJ2-1	16	.
CASSRQQGSGVAFF	TGTGCCAGCAGCCGTCAACAGGGGTCGGGGGTGGCTTTCTTT	TRBV6-5	.	TRBJ1-1	14	TRBD1
CASSFLQFEAFF	TGTGCCAGCAGTTTTCTCCAGTTTGAAGCTTTCTTT	TRBV28	.	TRBJ1-1	12	.
CASSLGQGAYEKLFF	TGCGCCAGCAGCTTGGGACAGGGGGCCTATGAAAAACTGTTTTTT	TRBV4-1	.	TRBJ1-4	15	TRBD1
CASSTKGYGTGHGYTF	TGTGCCAGCAGTACAAAAGGATACGGGACAGGGCATGGCTACACCTTC	TRBV28	.	TRBJ1-2	16	TRBD1
CASSLGWLAGGGADTQYF	TGCGCCAGCAGCTTAGGTTGGCTAGCGGGAGGGGGAGCAGATACGCAGTATTTT	TRBV5-1	.	TRBJ2-3	18	TRBD2
CASSPTGRQGSTGELFF	TGTGCCAGCTCACCCACAGGACGGCAGGGGAGCACCGGGGAGCTGTTTTTT	TRBV18	.	TRBJ2-2	17	.
CSVEVSSGKETQYF	TGCAGCGTTGAAGTATCTAGCGGCAAAGAGACCCAGTACTTC	TRBV29-1	.	TRBJ2-5	14	TRBD2
CASSVGGALDTQYF	TGCGCCAGCAGCGTAGGTGGGGCCTTGGATACGCAGTATTTT	TRBV5-1	.	TRBJ2-3	14	.
CASSLVSYNSPLHF	TGTGCCAGCAGCTTGGTATCCTATAATTCACCCCTCCACTTT	TRBV7-2	few	TRBJ1-6	14	.
CATSRLAGGNNEQFF	TGCGCCACCTCCCGACTAGCGGGAGGGAACAATGAGCAGTTCTTC	TRBV10-1	.	TRBJ2-1	15	TRBD2
CASSLVGSTDTQYF	TGTGCCAGCAGCTTGGTTGGTAGCACAGATACGCAGTATTTT	TRBV5-4	.	TRBJ2-3	14	.
CASSHLQGEDTGELFF	TGTGCCAGCTCACATCTACAGGGGGAGGACACCGGGGAGCTGTTTTTT	TRBV18	.	TRBJ2-2	16	TRBD1
CAWSVRSVLVQETQYF	TGTGCCTGGAGTGTACGTTCGGTATTAGTACAAGAGACCCAGTACTTC	TRBV30	.	TRBJ2-5	16	.
CSVEGLAGGDEQFF	TGCAGCGTTGAGGGTCTAGCGGGAGGAGATGAGCAGTTCTTC	TRBV29-1	.	TRBJ2-1	14	TRBD2
CASREPGLAKNIQYF	TGTGCCAGCAGGGAACCGGGACTAGCCAAAAACATTCAGTACTTC	TRBV6-1	.	TRBJ2-4	15	.
CASRGDGNYGYTF	TGTGCCAGCAGAGGGGACGGAAACTATGGCTACACCTTC	TRBV2	.	TRBJ1-2	13	.
CASSQESGNGYTF	TGCGCCAGCAGCCAAGAGTCAGGGAATGGCTACACCTTC	TRBV4-3	.	TRBJ1-2	13	.
CASSLSAGNTIYF	TGTGCCAGCAGCTTGTCAGCCGGAAACACCATATATTTT	TRBV7-2	.	TRBJ1-3	13	.
CASSYSGGDTYEQYF	TGTGCCAGCAGTTACTCAGGTGGTGACACCTACGAGCAGTACTTC	TRBV6-5	.	TRBJ2-7	15	.
CASSPDLWQLNGYTF	TGTGCCAGCAGTCCCGATCTCTGGCAGCTGAATGGCTACACCTTC	TRBV6-5	.	TRBJ1-2	15	.
CASIDRGVLSYEQYF	TGCGCCAGCATTGACAGGGGAGTTTTGTCCTACGAGCAGTACTTC	TRBV10-2	.	TRBJ2-7	15	TRBD1
CASSRHGDEQFF	TGTGCCAGCAGCAGGCACGGGGATGAGCAGTTCTTC	TRBV7-2	.	TRBJ2-1	12	.
CASSYRGGVRDTEAFF	TGTGCCAGCAGTTATAGGGGAGGGGTACGCGACACTGAAGCTTTCTTT	TRBV27	.	TRBJ1-1	16	.
CASSLFGTGSETQYF	TGCGCCAGCAGCTTGTTTGGGACAGGGTCGGAGACCCAGTACTTC	TRBV5-1	.	TRBJ2-5	15	TRBD1
CATSRDGTTPGDTQYF	TGTGCCACCAGCAGAGATGGGACTACCCCGGGCGATACGCAGTATTTT	TRBV15	once	TRBJ2-3	16	TRBD2
CANQPAGDLNEQYF	TGTGCCAACCAACCAGCGGGGGACCTAAACGAGCAGTACTTC	TRBV7-2	.	TRBJ2-7	14	TRBD2
CASSSGTASNEKLFF	TGTGCCAGCAGCTCGGGGACAGCCTCTAATGAAAAACTGTTTTTT	TRBV5-4	.	TRBJ1-4	15	TRBD1
CASSLSGLAGDLNIQYF	TGTGCCAGCAGCTTATCGGGACTAGCGGGGGATTTAAACATTCAGTACTTC	TRBV7-9	.	TRBJ2-4	17	TRBD2
CASNAGTGDTGELFF	TGTGCCAGCAACGCCGGGACAGGCGACACCGGGGAGCTGTTTTTT	TRBV6-5	once	TRBJ2-2	15	TRBD1
CRASTDTQYF	TGCAGGGCCTCGACAGATACGCAGTATTTT	TRBV20-1	.	TRBJ2-3	10	.
CASSLAGGRRNNQPQHF	TGTGCCAGCAGCTTGGCGGGGGGGAGGAGGAACAATCAGCCCCAGCATTTT	TRBV7-9	.	TRBJ1-5	17	.
CASSPLAGGGHEQFF	TGTGCCAGTAGTCCGCTAGCGGGAGGAGGCCATGAGCAGTTCTTC	TRBV19	.	TRBJ2-1	15	TRBD2
CAWSYSSGNTIYF	TGTGCCTGGAGTTATTCATCTGGAAACACCATATATTTT	TRBV30	.	TRBJ1-3	13	.
CASVGGGRKETQYF	TGTGCCAGCGTGGGCGGGGGGAGGAAAGAGACCCAGTACTTC	TRBV6-6	.	TRBJ2-5	14	TRBD2
CASSSSGTTVAKNIQYF	TGCGCCAGCAGCTCCAGCGGCACGACAGTAGCCAAAAACATTCAGTACTTC	TRBV5-1	.	TRBJ2-4	17	.
CASRGTGYNEQFF	TGTGCCAGCAGAGGGACAGGATACAATGAGCAGTTCTTC	TRBV6-1	.	TRBJ2-1	13	TRBD1
CSVVGTPSYEQYF	TGCAGCGTTGTTGGGACACCATCCTACGAGCAGTACTTC	TRBV29-1	once	TRBJ2-7	13	.
CAISELSKGTAVAEAFF	TGTGCCATCAGTGAGCTAAGTAAGGGGACAGCGGTAGCTGAAGCTTTCTTT	TRBV10-3	.	TRBJ1-1	17	TRBD1
CASSDATGTVGELFF	TGTGCCAGCAGTGACGCAACAGGGACGGTCGGGGAGCTGTTTTTT	TRBV2	.	TRBJ2-2	15	.
CATRGDRAYEQYF	TGTGCCACCCGAGGGGACAGGGCTTACGAGCAGTACTTC	TRBV19	.	TRBJ2-7	13	TRBD1
CASSPAGDQPQHF	TGTGCCAGCTCACCAGCGGGGGATCAGCCCCAGCATTTT	TRBV18	.	TRBJ1-5	13	.
CASSQGPISGANVLTF	TGCGCCAGCAGCCAGGGTCCTATCTCTGGGGCCAACGTCCTGACTTTC	TRBV5-1	.	TRBJ2-6	16	.
CARIKPTGWQYEQYF	TGTGCCAGGATTAAACCGACAGGGTGGCAATACGAGCAGTACTTC	TRBV27	.	TRBJ2-7	15	TRBD1
CASSLGGGQGPFAEQFF	TGTGCCAGCAGCTTAGGAGGAGGGCAGGGGCCTTTCGCCGAGCAGTTCTTC	TRBV7-8	.	TRBJ2-1	17	.
CASSDRLANYNEQFF	TGTGCCAGCAGTGACCGACTAGCGAACTACAATGAGCAGTTCTTC	TRBV25-1	.	TRBJ2-1	15	TRBD2
CASSASGRAKNEQFF	TGTGCCAGCAGCGCGAGCGGGAGGGCCAAAAATGAGCAGTTCTTC	TRBV11-2	.	TRBJ2-1	15	TRBD2
CASSYSPGGAGTEAFF	TGTGCCAGCAGTTATTCCCCAGGGGGCGCAGGCACTGAAGCTTTCTTT	TRBV6-5	.	TRBJ1-1	16	TRBD1
CASSLARGTPSNQPQHF	TGTGCCAGCAGCTTGGCCCGGGGGACCCCTAGCAATCAGCCCCAGCATTTT	TRBV5-6	.	TRBJ1-5	17	.
CASSVRDSANQPQHF	TGTGCCAGCAGCGTTAGGGACTCGGCGAATCAGCCCCAGCATTTT	TRBV6-1	.	TRBJ1-5	15	.